Here is one T cell receptor (beta chain) with its context. This sample is drawn from a study of shared clonotypes between healthy human individuals. The CDR3 is 15 residues long. Germline V gene data show CDR1 as MGHRA and CDR2 as YSYEKL. Deletions cut 7 bases from V and 2 bases from J, with 18 bases between. Sequenced by immunoSEQ multiplex PCR; TCRdb stores in-frame clones only, minus some. The data contain 950,000 to 1,300,000 clones, about 80% of them seen just once; the ten biggest clones take up less than 1.5%. The V call is TRBV4-1, the J call TRBJ2-7, with D possibly called TRBD1 or TRBD2 (5 bases each). The clonotype was recovered from a man younger than 35 in good health. What was sequenced was memory CD4+ T cells sorted from blood. Subset reported: CD45RA-negative fraction. Here the CDR3 DNA reads TGCGCCAGCATGATGGCGCCGGGGCGGACCTACGAGCAGTACTTC. Translated, it gives CASMMAPGRTYEQYF.